The clone carrying this T cell receptor (beta chain) was counted a few times. Its antigen is not known. This sample is part of a study of T-cell memory formation after mild COVID-19. Study-wide context: Clusters were largely donor specific.

General study results and limits: Pre-infection memory already had some responding clones, implying cross-reactive memory joined. CD4+ contracting clones were found mainly in CM and EM, and CD8+ ones in EMRA.

The CDR3 has 16 amino acids. Trimming removed 1 base at V and 1 base at J, with 12 bases between. Germline V gene data show CDR1 as LGHDT and CDR2 as YNNKEL (reference sequence). Researchers used 5'RACE with constant-segment primers to make TCR alpha and TCR beta cDNA libraries that carry sample barcodes and UMIs. TCRdb used MiXCR to reprocess the 5' RACE reads, holding one entry per CDR3 protein. The sample records 210,000 or so distinct CDR3 sequences, about 10% being singletons. The chain links TRBV3-1 to TRBJ2-3; tentatively, D is TRBD2 (5 bases). The source material was PBMCs or a T cell subset sorted from them (not recorded which). The clonotype comes from a man younger than 35 who had mild COVID-19 (a few samples of this study predate the infection). Cell type and time point are not known. Here the CDR3 DNA reads TGTGCCAGCAGCCAAGGGGTTAGCGATCGCACAGATACGCAGTATTTT. This gives the protein CASSQGVSDRTDTQYF.